This TCR beta chain appears in the sequencing data of a study of CD8 T cells in ankylosing spondylitis. This clonotype was detected only a few times. Trimming took 0 bases from V and 8 from J, leaving 9 bases between them. Germline V gives CDR1 SGDLS, CDR2 YYNGEE. The CDR3 totals 12 residues. TCRdb recomputed calls from the 5' RACE reads with MiXCR, one row per CDR3 protein. The sample lists almost 250,000 distinct CDR3 sequences, over 30% occurring once. The sequence came from a male donor with ankylosing spondylitis or in good health (not recorded which). Sequenced: blood, either unsorted or a sorted T cell fraction (not recorded which). The genes are TRBV9 and TRBJ2-7; D call uncertain. The CDR3 protein is CASSVEGGKQYF. For the CDR3, the DNA is TGTGCCAGCAGCGTAGAAGGCGGAAAGCAGTACTTC.